The present TCR beta chain was sequenced within a study of radiation and T cells in renal cell carcinoma (dated by TCRdb to 2020 to 2021). Background on the whole study: The samples were drawn from a clinical trial, where primary renal cell carcinomas were treated with 15 Gy of stereotactic body radiation therapy and then removed by nephrectomy 4 weeks afterward. A total of approximately 4 million unique CDR3 nucleotide sequences, encoding some 2,700,000 unique CDR3 amino acid sequences, were found across all 50 or so samples. In total, 50 or so samples, comprising 26 tumors and approximately 27 peripheral blood samples, were subjected to TCR beta sequencing.

TCR beta libraries were generated from genomic DNA with the immunoSEQ kit, following the manufacturer's recommendations. To prepare libraries, a first multiplex PCR with proprietary primers was run, followed by a second PCR that added unique barcodes, and a bead cleanup was done after each round. A positive control reaction and a negative control reaction, both provided in the kit, were run with every batch of samples. The final libraries underwent checking on an Agilent 4200 TapeStation D1000 ScreenTape, volumetric pooling, and quantification by qPCR. Sequencing ran on an Illumina NextSeq500 with a MidOutput 150-cycle cartridge, using 156 Read1 and 15 Index1 cycles with kit custom primers. The pooled library was loaded at approximately 0.95 pM with approximately 20% PhiX control spiked in. For the original study's pipeline: Vendor-processed data were analyzed in R, and a clonotype was defined as all T cells sharing the same CDR3 nucleotide sequence. In the clone abundance analyses, frequencies in each sample were normalized to that sample's 10,000 most abundant clones. Public T cell clones, which averaged fewer than five per sample, were excluded before analysis. Tumor-enriched clonotypes and baseline blood-enriched clonotypes were defined as those with an abundance difference of at least 32-fold between compartments. A beta-binomial differential abundance model was applied to find clonotypes that expanded or contracted between blood time points. The Baroni-Urbani and Buser coefficient was used to measure tumor-blood repertoire similarity, and groups were compared with two-tailed Wilcoxon tests in R. TCRdb holds this immuneACCESS table with in-frame rearrangements only. Some clones are missing; in checked studies, unresolved V genes explain under half, and the rest has no known cause. Clone size and the V and J calls come from that table; the DNA yielded D and trimming. The sample table contains about 130,000 clones; only one count was recorded for nearly 90% of them. The ten largest make up about 11% of the sample.

This specimen's time point label, per the study, means: baseline pretreatment blood. The treatment or condition label on this specimen signifies: 15 Gy SBRT to primary tumor, nephrectomy 4 weeks later. Serial peripheral blood from radiation-treated patients was sampled at baseline, 2 weeks and 4 weeks after SBRT to track tumor-enriched clonotypes. Every patient had renal cell carcinoma of clear cell pathology. Genomic DNA for TCR sequencing was prepared using the QIAamp DNA Blood Mini Kit (Qiagen). Only samples passing all quality control checks were included in the analyses. Points on this clone: The clone's antigen remains unknown. No base quality information exists; no much larger clone differs at one position.

Cut back by 7 bases and 0 bases, the V and J ends lie 11 bases apart. CDR1 and CDR2 (SGHRS, YFSETQ) derive from the germline V gene. The CDR3 runs 14 residues from the cysteine to the phenylalanine. The DNA shown is the 42-base CDR3, in frame from base 1. Study-level results and caveats: Blood repertoire dynamics were not followed beyond 4 weeks after treatment. The single-armed trial design could not address effects of radiation dose or scheduling on the TCR repertoire. In blood, the top tumor clonotypes increased between baseline and 2 weeks post-radiation and then shrank by 4 weeks, which suggests that tumor-resident clones expanded only transiently. Because no pretreatment tumor biopsies were available, whether clonotypes were present in the tumor at baseline could not be determined.

Sequencing used blood, obtained from a patient whose treatment included radiotherapy and nephrectomy. The chain joins TRBV5-1 to TRBJ2-1, with the D gene not clear enough to name. The TCR originated in a woman in her forties or fifties with renal cell carcinoma. CDR3 protein: CASALIPSYNEQFF. The DNA sequence is as follows: TGCGCCAGCGCCCTCATCCCCTCCTACAATGAGCAGTTCTTC.